Shown below are 3 T cell receptor beta chains from a single sample sequenced in a study of T-cell reconstitution after alpha-beta-depleted transplantation in children. Unique molecular identifiers were incorporated during preparation of the TCRbeta library. Each CDR3 protein gets one entry after TCRdb re-called the PCR reads with MiXCR. The top ten hold about 28% of the sample, which has approximately 980,000 distinct CDR3 sequences, around 30% seen once. Source: PBMCs, mostly from graft donor cells, taken 360 days after TCRalphabeta/CD19-depleted stem cell transplant. The receptors come from a boy less than two years old who had a stem cell transplant for SCID, so the T cells may come from the graft donor.

The table lists this clonotype with a few counts. This chain joins TRBV20-1 and TRBJ2-7; no reliable D call. Germline loops: CDR1 DFQATT, CDR2 SNEGSKA (reference sequence). Between the trimmed V and J ends, which lost 3 bases and 0 bases, there was a span of 9 bases. The CDR3 contains 13 residues. CDR3 DNA sequence: TGCAGTGCTAGTGGGCTCCTCTCCTACGAGCAGTACTTC. It specifies CSASGLLSYEQYF.

The sample holds a few counts of this clonotype. This sequence joins TRBV12-3 or TRBV12-4 and TRBJ2-3; D gene unclear. The ends were cut back, 4 bases at V and 4 bases at J, with 15 bases in the middle. This CDR3 has 15 amino acids. This chain's CDR3 is CASSSAVAGSDTQYF. DNA of the CDR3: TGTGCCAGCAGTTCCGCCGTTGCCGGGTCAGATACGCAGTATTTT.

This rearrangement joins TRBV4-3 to TRBJ1-3; D may be TRBD1 (5 bases). The CDR3 has 16 amino acids. Trimming cost V 0 bases and J 0 bases, with 9 bases left between them. Germline CDR1 and CDR2: LGHNA and YSLEER. CDR3 protein: CASSQDAQASGNTIYF. For the CDR3, the DNA is TGCGCCAGCAGCCAAGATGCACAGGCCTCTGGAAACACCATATATTTT.